This T cell receptor (beta chain) was documented in a study of beta chain features in type 1 diabetes (dated by TCRdb to the late 2010s). Study-level background: Patients and healthy donors did not differ in mean age, gender distribution, total cell number or subset yield. Across all samples, almost 110 million sorted cells were examined, and cell number per subset correlated strongly with RNA yield. The study compared the TCRB repertoires of sorted circulating CD4+ T cell subsets in recently diagnosed type 1 diabetes patients with those in matched healthy donors. Naive and central memory subsets were obtained from all 30 or so donors, but regulatory and stem cell-like memory subsets were isolated from only 8 patients and roughly 8 healthy donors.

Taken from the germline V gene, the CDR1 and CDR2 loops are SGDLS and YYNGEE. Inclusive of the bounding cysteine and phenylalanine, the CDR3 is 16 residues long. Kept here is only the CDR3 DNA, which spans 48 bases and is read in frame from base 1. The junction carries 14 bases between V and J, which are trimmed by 1 base and 1 base respectively. Each donor gave one peripheral blood draw, roughly 0.12 L on average, collected into heparinised tubes. A BD FACSAria II and a panel including CD45RO, CCR7, CD25, CD127, CD95 and CD27 were used to sort naive, central memory, regulatory and stem cell-like memory CD4+ T cells. Every sorted population had a purity above 98%. PBMCs were isolated right away by Lymphoprep density gradient centrifugation and were stained directly, without culture. Samples were stained and sorted in pairs, with one healthy donor and one patient per experiment, so that batch effects were minimized.

A remark on this clone: Its antigen remains unidentified. The input lacks base qualities; no much larger clone sits a single base away.

Broader findings and caveats from the paper: Naive, central memory and regulatory TCRB repertoires appeared more similar among patients than among healthy donors. Because the HLA sub-analyses included only small numbers of individuals, any influence of HLA type on TCRB rearrangement was left unresolved. Because cDNA was sequenced instead of genomic DNA, activated cells with high expression could be over-represented, although the groups did not differ in activation or CD3 levels. Shorter templates might be favored by PCR, yet because patient and control samples were amplified and corrected together, any such skew would affect both groups equally. A moderate but significant shortening of TCRB CDR3 length was observed in type 1 diabetes patients in all four CD4+ subsets. Patients with type 1 diabetes made fewer insertions and deleted more nucleotides at VDJ recombination sites, implying thymic rearrangement abnormalities.

The High Capacity cDNA Reverse Transcription Kit was used to reverse transcribe all of the isolated RNA, meaning that expressed TCRB transcripts were what got sequenced. Naive, central memory and regulatory T cell samples underwent deep immunoSEQ sequencing, averaging about 3.57 million total reads per sample. Sorted cells were lysed in RLT buffer, and RNA was extracted using DNase-treated RNeasy Micro or Mini kits according to cell number. Each cell subset was processed on its own to prevent cross-contamination, while patient and healthy donor samples were processed together. The immunoSEQ multiplex PCR was used to amplify TCRB sequences from cDNA, yielding 87-bp fragments that span the CDR3 region. Sequencing of the amplicons was performed on the Illumina HiSeq platform. The source study handled its data this way. Synthetic template baselines were used to correct PCR bias computationally, reads within Hamming distance 2 were collapsed together, and singletons that could not be merged were discarded. By aligning reads against IMGT, V, D and J genes, CDR3 length, and insertions or deletions at six rearrangement sites were assigned. Within each subset, clonotype counts were normalized to sorted cell number, after which true diversity and Gini coefficients were computed with the tcR R package. The overlap coefficient, calculated on TCRB nucleotide sequences, was used to measure repertoire sharing. Out-of-frame TCRB sequences from naive cells were analyzed as a proxy for the pre-selection repertoire. TCRdb's version of the immuneACCESS table is confined to in-frame rearrangements and falls short of the full clone set. An unresolved V gene accounts for under half of the shortfall where checked; the remainder is of unknown origin. For V, J and clone size, that table is used; D and trimming come from the DNA. This sample holds 600,000 or so clones; over 10% were observed only once. The biggest ten clones account for 0.095% to 0.15% of the sample.

The receptor was derived from a young man with type 1 diabetes. The chain links TRBV9 with TRBJ1-1; TRBD1 might be the D gene, on 5 matching bases. Input material: naive CD4+ T cells from blood. The sample's cell subset or site label, decoded: true naive CD4+ T cells. For the CDR3, the sequence is CASSVQASRGNTEAFF. In nucleotides, the sequence is TGTGCCAGCAGCGTACAAGCCTCAAGGGGGAACACTGAAGCTTTCTTT.